The clone carrying this TCR beta chain was picked up one time. The antigen is not known. Using immunoSEQ multiplex PCR, the repertoire was profiled, and TCRdb retains in-frame clones only, with some absent. The data show 5,000 or so clones, roughly three quarters seen once. The germline V gene encodes CDR1 SGHDT and CDR2 YYEEEE. The CDR3 runs 14 residues. The V end was cut by 4 bases, the J end by 4 bases, with 13 bases between. The data belong to a study of chemoradiotherapy in HPV16-positive cancers. Background on the study: Functional T-cell assays on two HPV16-positive patients' cells defined candidate HPV-specific clones and common TCR motifs. Study-wide results and caveats: Non-HPV-specific T cells did not expand in tumors during treatment, whereas candidate HPV-specific clones and E7-related motifs did. Functional assays defining HPV-specific T cells used only two HPV16-positive patients.

Samples were taken several times over chemoradiotherapy. The material was tumor tissue, obtained from a patient who underwent chemoradiotherapy. The receptor was isolated from a human donor with HPV-associated anogenital cancer. J is TRBJ2-3 and V is TRBV5-6, with D hard to call. CDR3 sequence (DNA): TGTGCCAGCAGCCAAGTGCACCCCCCAGATACGCAGTATTTT. Protein sequence: CASSQVHPPDTQYF.